Below are 27 T cell receptor beta chains sequenced from a single sample in a study of cytomegalovirus exposure and HLA in healthy donors. PCR was performed using 60 Vbeta and 13 Jbeta primers. The table came from immunoSEQ multiplex PCR; TCRdb's copy has only in-frame clones and leaves some out. Of about 170,000 clones in the sample, around 77% are singletons; the top ten hold 1%. Sequenced sample: PBMCs. The receptors derive from a woman between 45 and 60 years old in good health and CMV-seropositive.

The chain employs TRBV28 and TRBJ1-1, with 10 bases aligning to TRBD1. Germline loops: CDR1 MDHEN, CDR2 SYDVKM. The V gene end was trimmed by 5 bases and the J gene end by 4 bases; junction bases not matched to a gene: 4. This CDR3 spans 14 amino acids. This chain's CDR3 is CASSLRTGGTEAFF. DNA for the CDR3: TGTGCCAGCAGTCTCCGGACAGGGGGCACTGAAGCTTTCTTT.

This rearrangement joins TRBV5-1 to TRBJ1-4; 7 bases map to TRBD1. Germline CDR1 and CDR2: SGHRS and YFSETQ. The CDR3 covers 14 residues. V gave up 5 bases and J gave up 5 bases; unmatched junction bases: 6. The CDR3: CASSPGTENEKLFF. CDR3 sequence (DNA): TGCGCCAGCAGTCCCGGGACAGAGAATGAAAAACTGTTTTTT.

This clone was recorded only once. The rearrangement joins TRBV19 to TRBJ1-1; perhaps TRBD1 as D (6 bases). Germline CDR1 is LNHDA and CDR2 is SQIVND (reference sequence). This CDR3 region has 15 residues. The ends were cut back, 5 bases at V and 0 bases at J, with 13 bases in the middle. CDR3 sequence (DNA): TGTGCCAGTAGTGCAGACAGGATAATGAACACTGAAGCTTTCTTT. This codes for CASSADRIMNTEAFF. Complete variable domain (other parts from reference TRBV19 and TRBJ1-1): DGGITQSPKYLFRKEGQNVTLSCEQNLNHDAMYWYRQDPGQGLRLIYYSQIVNDFQKGDIAEGYSVSREKKESFPLTVTSAQKNPTAFYLCASSADRIMNTEAFFGQGTRLTVV.

The chain joins TRBV28 to TRBJ1-4; maybe TRBD1 (6 bases). The germline gives CDR1 MDHEN, CDR2 SYDVKM. The V end was cut by 2 bases, the J end by 6 bases, with 19 bases between. The CDR3 loop spans 17 amino acids. The CDR3 here is CASSLLSLTGFDEKLFF. In nucleotides, the CDR3 is TGTGCCAGCAGTTTACTTTCCCTGACAGGCTTCGATGAAAAACTGTTTTTT.

This chain links TRBV4-1 with TRBJ2-3; TRBD1 aligns across 9 bases. The CDR3 totals 12 residues. Germline V gene lookup returns CDR1 MGHRA and CDR2 YSYEKL. The trim removed 4 bases at V and 14 bases at J, leaving 7 bases unmatched. The CDR3 here is CASSLDRGNRYF. In nucleotides, the CDR3 is TGCGCCAGCAGCCTTGACAGGGGGAACAGGTATTTT.

V and J are TRBV19 and TRBJ2-5, with TRBD2 identical over 7 bases. Germline V gives CDR1 LNHDA, CDR2 SQIVND (reference sequence). CDR3 length: 14 amino acids. V lost 6 bases and J lost 5; bases outside the gene matches: 9. The CDR3 DNA sequence: TGTGCCAGTAGCCCCGGCGGGGGAGGTGAGACCCAGTACTTC. Translation gives CASSPGGGGETQYF.

On this clone: One end of the junction is discordant with germline, which a read error may explain. At the DNA level, this CDR3 is encoded by other sequences in the same sample as well. The chain links TRBV6-1 to TRBJ2-7, with 7 nucleotides matching TRBD2. Germline CDR1 is MNHNS and CDR2 is SASEGT. There are 16 residues in the CDR3. The CDR3 coding sequence is TGCGCCAGCAGTGAAATCGGGCCGGGGGGCTCCTACGAGCAGTACTTC. Translated: CASSEIGPGGSYEQYF.

V gene TRBV29-1 combines with J gene TRBJ1-1; a possible D gene is TRBD1 (5 bases). Germline V gives CDR1 SQVTM, CDR2 ANQGSEA. V lost 6 bases, J lost 0 bases, and 11 bases lay in between. This CDR3 region has 13 residues. The CDR3 bases are TGCAGCGTCGCGGGACGGTTGAACACTGAAGCTTTCTTT. Its translation is CSVAGRLNTEAFF.

This clone was seen only a few times. V and J are TRBV7-3 and TRBJ2-7, with a weak D call TRBD2 (5 bases). Germline loops: CDR1 SGHTA, CDR2 FQGTGA. There are 14 residues in the CDR3. Between the trimmed V and J ends, which lost 4 bases and 2 bases, there was a span of 12 bases. The DNA of the CDR3 is TGTGCCAGCAGCTCCGGACTGGCCCCCTACGAGCAGTACTTC. Translating it yields CASSSGLAPYEQYF.

The genes are TRBV6-6 and TRBJ2-2; 10 positions agree with TRBD1. Germline V CDR1 and CDR2: MNHNY, SVGAGI (reference sequence). The trim removed 6 bases at V and 4 bases at J, leaving 8 bases unmatched. There are 16 residues in the CDR3. The CDR3 loop reads CASSRSGTGATGELFF. CDR3 nucleotides: TGTGCCAGCAGCCGTTCCGGGACAGGGGCCACCGGGGAGCTGTTTTTT.

This clone has just a few counts. This CDR3 is also generated by other DNA sequences in the sample. The chain recombines TRBV19 with TRBJ2-7; D unclear. The CDR3 loop spans 13 amino acids. The V end lost 1 base, the J end lost 1 base, and 5 bases lay between the germline ends. The germline CDR1 and CDR2 sequences are LNHDA and SQIVND (reference sequence). This CDR3 reads CASSIVSSYEQYF. CDR3 coding DNA: TGTGCCAGTAGTATAGTTTCGTCCTACGAGCAGTACTTC.

The chain has TRBV28 and TRBJ1-2; no clear D gene. Germline V lookup: CDR1 MDHEN, CDR2 SYDVKM. V was shortened by 7 bases and J by 5 bases, with 20 bases between the two germline ends. The CDR3 is made up of 15 amino acids. The CDR3 nucleotides read TGTGCCAGCACCATTTATGAGGGAATGAGATATGGCTACACCTTC. The encoded protein is CASTIYEGMRYGYTF.

V gene TRBV5-1 combines with J gene TRBJ2-3; D gene ambiguous. The CDR3 covers 14 residues. V shed 0 bases and J shed 2 bases, with 7 bases lying between them. Germline V gives CDR1 SGHRS, CDR2 YFSETQ. CDR3 bases: TGCGCCAGCAGCTTGGAAGCGAACACAGATACGCAGTATTTT. It yields the protein CASSLEANTDTQYF. Using reference TRBV5-1 and TRBJ2-3 for the parts outside the CDR3, the full variable domain is KAGVTQTPRYLIKTRGQQVTLSCSPISGHRSVSWYQQTPGQGLQFLFEYFSETQRNKGNFPGRFSGRQFSNSRSEMNVSTLELGDSALYLCASSLEANTDTQYFGPGTRLTVL.

The CDR3 DNA follows: TGTGCCAGCAGTTTAGGAGGCCTGACCTATGGCTACACCTTC. Translation gives CASSLGGLTYGYTF. The V call is TRBV28, the J call TRBJ1-2; D not resolved. Germline V CDR1 and CDR2: MDHEN, SYDVKM. Trimming cost V 2 bases and J 4 bases, with 11 bases left between them. The CDR3 covers 14 residues.

The V gene is TRBV6-1, the J gene TRBJ1-3, with 8 positions matching TRBD1. CDR3 length: 12 residues. V dropped 7 bases and J dropped 9; count of bases not matched to a gene: 5. Germline values: CDR1 MNHNS, CDR2 SASEGT. The CDR3 here is CASTGTGSTIYF. In DNA, the CDR3 is TGTGCCAGCACCGGGACAGGTAGCACCATATATTTT.

This CDR3 is CASSRLSEGNIQYF. In DNA, the CDR3 is TGTGCCAGCAGTAGACTGTCCGAAGGAAACATTCAGTACTTC. The chain combines TRBV28 with TRBJ2-4; D is undetermined. V lost 5 bases to trimming and J lost 6 bases, with 14 bases between them. This CDR3 comprises 14 residues. Germline V gene sequence: CDR1 MDHEN, CDR2 SYDVKM.

The genes are TRBV5-1 and TRBJ2-5, with 12 bases matching TRBD2. J gave up 3 bases and V 0 bases, and 3 bases lay outside the gene matches. This CDR3 region has 16 residues. Per germline, CDR1 SGHRS and CDR2 YFSETQ. CDR3 residues: CASSLGRTSGEETQYF. The CDR3 DNA reads as TGCGCCAGCAGCTTGGGACGGACTAGCGGGGAAGAGACCCAGTACTTC. The whole variable domain, remainder taken from reference TRBV5-1 and TRBJ2-5, is KAGVTQTPRYLIKTRGQQVTLSCSPISGHRSVSWYQQTPGQGLQFLFEYFSETQRNKGNFPGRFSGRQFSNSRSEMNVSTLELGDSALYLCASSLGRTSGEETQYFGPGTRLLVL.

This chain connects TRBV7-9 to TRBJ1-5, with TRBD1 matching over 7 bases. CDR1 and CDR2 (germline): SEHNR, FQNEAQ (reference sequence). The CDR3 contains 15 residues. Trimming at V came to 5 bases and at J to 3 bases, leaving 7 bases not matched to a gene. The CDR3 reads CASSLGQALNQPQHF. DNA for the CDR3: TGTGCCAGCAGCCTAGGACAGGCCCTCAATCAGCCCCAGCATTTT. Full variable domain (missing parts from reference TRBV7-9 and TRBJ1-5): DTGVSQNPRHKITKRGQNVTFRCDPISEHNRLYWYRQTLGQGPEFLTYFQNEAQLEKSRLLSDRFSAERPKGSFSTLEIQRTEQGDSAMYLCASSLGQALNQPQHFGDGTRLSIL.

V gene TRBV7-8 combines with J gene TRBJ1-1; 7 nucleotides match TRBD1. The V and J ends lost 2 bases and 1 base, in that order; junction bases with no gene match: 7. Germline CDR1 reads SGHVS; CDR2 reads FQNEAQ. The CDR3 spans 16 residues. The CDR3 reads CASSLNPGQTNTEAFF. CDR3 sequence (DNA): TGTGCCAGCAGCTTAAACCCGGGACAGACGAACACTGAAGCTTTCTTT.

The chain joins TRBV19 to TRBJ2-4; no firm D call. This CDR3 comprises 17 residues. Trimming removed 0 bases from V and 0 bases from J, with 12 bases in between. Looked up from germline, CDR1 is LNHDA and CDR2 is SQIVND (reference sequence). The CDR3 DNA follows: TGTGCCAGTAGTATAGATCAGAGACAACTAGCCAAAAACATTCAGTACTTC. Its protein is CASSIDQRQLAKNIQYF.

The chain uses TRBV5-1 and TRBJ2-7, with 11 bases aligning to TRBD2. Germline V gives CDR1 SGHRS, CDR2 YFSETQ. The CDR3 spans 15 residues. The V and J ends lost 1 base and 7 bases, in that order; junction bases with no gene match: 7. The CDR3 here is CASSLTSGSLDEQYF. CDR3 bases: TGCGCCAGCAGCTTGACTAGCGGGAGCTTGGATGAGCAGTACTTC.

The CDR3 here is CASSRGGGETQYF. The CDR3 nucleotides read TGTGCCAGTTCTCGAGGGGGCGGAGAGACCCAGTACTTC. The V call is TRBV2, the J call TRBJ2-5; 7 positions agree with TRBD1. J was trimmed by 4 bases and V by 9 bases; bases with no gene match: 8. The CDR3 runs to 13 residues. The V gene's germline CDR1 is SNHLY and CDR2 FYNNEI.

The V call is TRBV7-8, the J call TRBJ2-3; 10 nucleotides match TRBD2. Looked up from germline, CDR1 is SGHVS and CDR2 is FQNEAQ. CDR3 length: 15 residues. The V gene end was trimmed by 2 bases and the J gene end by 7 bases; junction bases not matched to a gene: 6. The CDR3 protein is CASSLLLAGSNTQYF. CDR3 bases: TGTGCCAGCAGCTTACTACTAGCGGGGTCAAATACGCAGTATTTT.

The chain employs TRBV27 and TRBJ1-2; maybe TRBD1 (5 bases). Trimming took off 0 bases at V and 5 bases at J, with 19 bases between the two ends. The CDR3 runs 17 residues. The germline CDR1 and CDR2 sequences are MNHEY and SMNVEV (reference sequence). The CDR3 reads CASSLSPLRAPPYGYTF. In DNA form, the CDR3 reads TGTGCCAGCAGTTTATCGCCGCTCAGGGCCCCCCCTTATGGCTACACCTTC.

In this sample, this clone turned up a few times. The chain uses TRBV4-3 and TRBJ1-2; D might be TRBD1 (6 bases). CDR1 is LGHNA and CDR2 is YSLEER in the germline V gene. V lost 0 bases and J 8 bases, leaving 16 bases between the germline ends. The CDR3 runs to 15 residues. CDR3 coding DNA: TGCGCCAGCAGCCAAGAGGTCAACAGGGTAGACGGCTACACCTTC. Its protein product is CASSQEVNRVDGYTF.

This rearrangement joins TRBV28 to TRBJ1-3, with D possibly matching TRBD1 (6 bases). Trimming took off 5 bases at V and 0 bases at J, with 11 bases between the two ends. The CDR3 is 15 amino acids. Looked up from germline, CDR1 is MDHEN and CDR2 is SYDVKM. The DNA of the CDR3 is TGTGCCAGCAGTGGGACATCTTTCTCTGGAAACACCATATATTTT. Translated: CASSGTSFSGNTIYF.

The chain joins TRBV4-3 to TRBJ2-5; D is unclear. The J call may be in error: the DNA end matches TRBJ2-7 better. The CDR3 length is 17 residues. Germline CDR1 reads LGHNA; CDR2 reads YSLEER. This CDR3 is CASSQDHFRPFSYEQYF. CDR3 DNA: TGCGCCAGCAGCCAAGACCATTTCAGGCCCTTCTCCTACGAGCAGTACTTC.